The T cell receptor (beta chain) under discussion was sequenced for a study of PD-1 blockade in mismatch repair-deficient tumors. Study outcomes and limitations: Rapid post-treatment expansion, then contraction, generally preceding radiologic response, marked tumor-resident clones.

The TCR-sequenced patients were three responders to pembrolizumab. This CDR3 spans 14 amino acids. The V gene lost 0 bases and the J gene lost 4 bases, with 10 bases spanning the gap. CDR1 and CDR2 (germline): SGDLS, YYNGEE. To note about this clone: The antigen is not known.

Clones were sequenced by immunoSEQ multiplex PCR, and TCRdb holds only the in-frame ones, with some missing. The repertoire consists of 95,000 to 150,000 clones, with about 88% occurring once and the leading ten covering roughly 14%. The sample in question was peripheral blood, obtained 44 weeks after starting pembrolizumab. This rearrangement joins TRBV9 to TRBJ2-5; D remains unclear. This TCR came from an adult with mismatch repair-deficient cancer. The CDR3 here is CASSVGQPRETQYF. CDR3 sequence (DNA): TGTGCCAGCAGCGTAGGCCAGCCTAGAGAGACCCAGTACTTC.